A single sample is the source of the 28 T cell receptor beta chains below, sequenced in a study of identical twins. TCRdb called the 5' RACE reads again in MiXCR, with one record for every CDR3 protein. The table records some 1,700,000 distinct CDR3 sequences, about 32% of them present only once. Sequenced: cord blood. These receptors were obtained from a newborn girl in good health.

This clonotype has just a few counts. This chain connects TRBV10-3 to TRBJ2-7; TRBD1 matches 8 bases. The J segment lost 2 bases and the V segment lost 3 bases, leaving 9 bases of the junction unmatched. CDR1 ENHRY and CDR2 SYGVKD come from the germline V gene. The CDR3 extends over 16 amino acids. CDR3 sequence reads: CAISDSAQGGTYEQYF. For the CDR3, the DNA is TGTGCCATCAGTGACTCCGCACAGGGGGGAACCTACGAGCAGTACTTC.

Comments on this clonotype: At one end the junction does not follow the germline gene, possibly because of a read error. V is TRBV7-9 and J is TRBJ1-2; D gene ambiguous. CDR1 is SEHNR and CDR2 is FQNEAQ in the germline V gene (reference sequence). The CDR3 consists of 14 residues. The CDR3 loop is CANSLVLGNYGYTF. In DNA, the CDR3 is TGTGCCAACAGCTTAGTTCTGGGGAACTATGGCTACACCTTC.

The rearrangement links TRBV7-2 to TRBJ2-7; TRBD1 might be the D (6 bases). The germline V gene encodes CDR1 SGHTA and CDR2 FQGNSA. The CDR3 is made up of 14 amino acids. Trimming shortened V by 5 bases and J by 1 base, and 12 bases separated the two germline ends. For the CDR3, the DNA is TGTGCCAGCAGCCAGGGACAAGCTTCCTACGAGCAGTACTTC. Translation: CASSQGQASYEQYF. The full variable domain, rest sourced from reference TRBV7-2 and TRBJ2-7, is GAGVSQSPSNKVTEKGKDVELRCDPISGHTALYWYRQSLGQGLEFLIYFQGNSAPDKSGLPSDRFSAERTGGSVSTLTIQRTQQEDSAVYLCASSQGQASYEQYFGPGTRLTVT.

This chain links TRBV12-3 or TRBV12-4 with TRBJ2-1; possible D gene TRBD2, 6 bases. V shed 5 bases and J shed 9 bases, with 14 bases lying between them. The length of the CDR3 is 13 residues. CDR3 sequence reads: CASSPPPGVEQFF. For the CDR3, the DNA is TGTGCCAGCAGTCCTCCCCCGGGAGTTGAGCAGTTCTTC.

This clonotype was seen only a few times. The chain carries TRBV7-2 and TRBJ2-7, with D perhaps assigned TRBD1 or TRBD2 (5 bases each). The CDR3 is 14 residues long. Trimming removed 3 bases at V and 9 bases at J, with 18 bases between. The germline CDR1 and CDR2 sequences are SGHTA and FQGNSA. CDR3 loop: CASSFRTPWDGQYF. The CDR3, as DNA: TGTGCCAGCAGCTTCCGGACCCCTTGGGACGGGCAGTACTTC.

This clonotype was observed a single time. The chain couples TRBV14 to TRBJ1-2; TRBD1 aligns across 8 bases. The CDR3 extends over 16 amino acids. The V and J ends lost 0 bases and 4 bases, in that order; junction bases with no gene match: 7. Germline assignment: CDR1 SGHDN and CDR2 FVKESK. The CDR3 coding sequence is TGTGCCAGCAGCCAAGATTGGGACAGGCAGCCCTATGGCTACACCTTC. Translating it yields CASSQDWDRQPYGYTF.

This clonotype was seen only once. The rearrangement uses TRBV28 and TRBJ2-2; possibly TRBD2 for D (6 bases). V was pared by 5 bases and J by 0 bases, with 22 bases between. Germline CDR1 reads MDHEN; CDR2 reads SYDVKM. The CDR3 is made up of 19 amino acids. The CDR3 region is CASSISGPFAPANTGELFF. CDR3 DNA sequence: TGTGCCAGCAGTATTAGCGGACCGTTTGCCCCCGCGAACACCGGGGAGCTGTTTTTT.

Only a few counts were recorded for this clonotype. This rearrangement joins TRBV7-2 to TRBJ1-5, with TRBD1 identical over 8 bases. Germline lookup yields CDR1 SGHTA and CDR2 FQGNSA. The trim removed 7 bases at V and 5 bases at J, leaving 4 bases unmatched. The CDR3 loop spans 13 amino acids. CDR3 region: CASNLDRDQPQHF. The CDR3, as DNA: TGTGCCAGCAACTTGGACAGGGATCAGCCCCAGCATTTT.

This clonotype showed up just once. This sequence joins TRBV4-2 and TRBJ2-1; tentatively, D is TRBD2 (7 bases). Germline CDR1 is LGHNA and CDR2 is YNFKEQ. The germline V and J ends were trimmed by 0 bases and 8 bases, with 14 bases remaining between them. The CDR3 loop spans 15 amino acids. This CDR3 reads CASSQEYGGGYEQFF. The CDR3 DNA is TGTGCCAGCAGCCAAGAATATGGCGGGGGCTATGAGCAGTTCTTC.

In this sample, this clonotype turned up many times. CDR3 DNA: TGCAGCGTTGAGAGGGGACTAGCGGCAGGGACCGAGCAGTTCTTC. Translated, it gives CSVERGLAAGTEQFF. V usage is TRBV29-1 and J usage is TRBJ2-1; 11 positions match TRBD2. The germline CDR1 and CDR2 sequences are SQVTM and ANQGSEA. The ends lost 3 bases at V and 10 bases at J; junction bases unmatched: 11. The CDR3 extends over 15 amino acids.

V and J are TRBV11-2 and TRBJ2-3; 8 nucleotides agree with TRBD2. Germline V gene data show CDR1 as SGHAT and CDR2 as FQNNGV. The CDR3 loop spans 17 amino acids. With 0 bases clipped from V and 1 base from J, the junction kept 6 bases outside the gene matches. The CDR3 reads CASSLDHRGGRTDTQYF. The CDR3 bases are TGTGCCAGCAGCTTAGATCATCGGGGGGGACGCACAGATACGCAGTATTTT.

The chain combines TRBV30 with TRBJ2-7; D tentatively reads TRBD1 or TRBD2 (5 bases each). The tail of the sequence fits TRBJ2-4 better, so the J call may be wrong. Germline values: CDR1 GTSNPN, CDR2 SVGIG (reference sequence). This CDR3 region has 14 residues. The CDR3 DNA follows: TGTGCCTGGAGTGAGGGACCAAGGGAGAACATTCAGTACTTC. Its translation is CAWSEGPRENIQYF.

The chain has TRBV7-2 and TRBJ1-5; tentatively, D is TRBD1 (5 bases). The V gene lost 4 bases and the J gene lost 3 bases, with 10 bases spanning the gap. Germline CDR1 and CDR2: SGHTA and FQGNSA. The CDR3 contains 14 residues. The DNA of the CDR3 is TGTGCCAGCAGCTCCGGGACTAACAATCAGCCCCAGCATTTT. It codes for CASSSGTNNQPQHF.

The V gene is TRBV5-1, the J gene TRBJ1-2; D is possibly TRBD1 (5 bases). Germline values: CDR1 SGHRS, CDR2 YFSETQ. The CDR3 is made up of 13 amino acids. Trimming pared 3 bases from V and 4 bases from J, leaving 10 bases between. The CDR3 spells CASSSRTIYGYTF. CDR3 bases: TGCGCCAGCAGCTCGAGGACAATCTATGGCTACACCTTC. Combining the CDR3 with reference TRBV5-1 and TRBJ1-2 gives the whole variable domain KAGVTQTPRYLIKTRGQQVTLSCSPISGHRSVSWYQQTPGQGLQFLFEYFSETQRNKGNFPGRFSGRQFSNSRSEMNVSTLELGDSALYLCASSSRTIYGYTFGSGTRLTVV.

In regard to this clonotype: A junction end diverges from the germline sequence, so it may reflect a read error. The chain combines TRBV20-1 with TRBJ2-4; TRBD1 matches 8 bases. This CDR3 is built from 14 residues. Germline CDR1 DFQATT, CDR2 SNEGSKA (reference sequence). The CDR3 protein is CSASLQGAKNVQYF. CDR3 in DNA: TGCAGTGCTAGTTTGCAGGGGGCCAAAAACGTTCAGTACTTC.

This clonotype appeared a few times. The chain uses TRBV7-8 and TRBJ1-5; D ambiguous. This CDR3 is built from 12 residues. Per germline, CDR1 SGHVS and CDR2 FQNEAQ. V gave up 3 bases and J gave up 4 bases, with 4 bases separating them. The DNA for the CDR3 is TGTGCCAGCAGCTTTACAAATCAGCCCCAGCATTTT. Amino acid sequence: CASSFTNQPQHF. Looking up the rest from reference TRBV7-8 and TRBJ1-5 gives the full variable domain: GAGVSQSPRYKVAKRGQDVALRCDPISGHVSLFWYQQALGQGPEFLTYFQNEAQLDKSGLPSDRFFAERPEGSVSTLKIQRTQQEDSAVYLCASSFTNQPQHFGDGTRLSIL.

This clonotype was seen a handful of times. The chain is built from TRBV9 and TRBJ2-1; 9 bases agree with TRBD2. The J call is doubtful: the DNA matches TRBJ2-7 better. Germline CDR1 SGDLS, CDR2 YYNGEE. This CDR3 contains 16 residues. The CDR3 nucleotides read TGTGCCAGCAGCGAATATAGCGGGGGAATCTACAATGAGCAGTACTTC. Amino acids: CASSEYSGGIYNEQYF.

The J gene is TRBJ1-2, the V gene TRBV20-1; D gene uncertain. Germline CDR1 reads DFQATT; CDR2 reads SNEGSKA (reference sequence). V shed 2 bases and J shed 5 bases, with 12 bases lying between them. The CDR3 spans 13 residues. The CDR3 bases are TGCAGTGCTAGACCCTCAGGAGGGTATGGCTACACCTTC. Its protein product is CSARPSGGYGYTF.

This clonotype appeared many times. The chain is built from TRBV29-1 and TRBJ2-3; TRBD2 agrees at 8 bases. V shed 5 bases and J 3 bases; nucleotides not matched to a gene: 4. Germline V CDR1 and CDR2: SQVTM, ANQGSEA. The CDR3 runs 13 residues. The DNA of the CDR3 is TGCAGCGTTCCGGGAGGGTTAACAGATACGCAGTATTTT. Translation: CSVPGGLTDTQYF.

This rearrangement joins TRBV20-1 to TRBJ1-1; no firm D call. CDR3 length: 13 amino acids. The germline V gene encodes CDR1 DFQATT and CDR2 SNEGSKA (reference sequence). Deletions cut 3 bases from V and 0 bases from J, with 8 bases between. CDR3 region: CSASSHLNTEAFF. DNA of the CDR3: TGCAGTGCTAGCAGCCATCTGAACACTGAAGCTTTCTTT.

The sample holds a few counts of this clonotype. The chain employs TRBV29-1 and TRBJ2-5; D is unclear. Germline V lookup: CDR1 SQVTM, CDR2 ANQGSEA. The V end was cut by 4 bases, the J end by 2 bases, with 5 bases between. This CDR3 spans 11 amino acids. DNA of the CDR3: TGCAGCGTTGCTCCTCAAGAGACCCAGTACTTC. It codes for CSVAPQETQYF.

This clonotype was counted many times. The V gene is TRBV10-3, the J gene TRBJ1-2; D is possibly TRBD1 (5 bases). V lost 10 bases to trimming and J lost 0 bases, with 9 bases between them. This CDR3 has 12 residues. Germline-derived CDR1 and CDR2 are ENHRY and SYGVKD. The CDR3 DNA is TGTGCCACCCTGACAGCTAACTATGGCTACACCTTC. Translated, it gives CATLTANYGYTF.

J is TRBJ2-1 and V is TRBV20-1; perhaps TRBD2 as D (6 bases). The CDR3 covers 15 residues. Germline CDR1 and CDR2: DFQATT and SNEGSKA (reference sequence). The germline V and J ends were trimmed by 1 base and 9 bases, with 19 bases remaining between them. In DNA, the CDR3 is TGCAGTGCTAGAGCTCGGGGGAGGAGGGCAGGTGAGCAGTTCTTC. This translates into CSARARGRRAGEQFF.

The chain combines TRBV4-2 with TRBJ2-3; TRBD2 aligns across 10 bases. V gave up 1 base and J gave up 3 bases; unmatched junction bases: 13. Germline assignment: CDR1 LGHNA and CDR2 YNFKEQ. This CDR3 comprises 19 residues. CDR3 nucleotide sequence: TGTGCCAGCAGCCAAGTATCTGGACTAGCGGCATGGGCGACAGATACGCAGTATTTT. It codes for CASSQVSGLAAWATDTQYF.

This clonotype appeared once. This chain joins TRBV5-4 and TRBJ1-3; the match to TRBD1 covers 12 bases. V was pared by 4 bases and J by 0 bases, with 2 bases of the junction left unmatched. Germline V gene sequence: CDR1 SGHNT, CDR2 YYREEE (reference sequence). The CDR3 totals 16 residues. The CDR3 DNA reads TGTGCCAGCAGCGGGACAGGGGGCTTCTCTGGAAACACCATATATTTT. Its translation is CASSGTGGFSGNTIYF.

V and J are TRBV5-5 and TRBJ2-4, with D possibly TRBD2 on 5 matching bases. CDR1 is SGHKS, CDR2 YYEKEE, per germline (reference sequence). Trimming shortened V by 2 bases and J by 13 bases, and 19 bases separated the two germline ends. The CDR3 consists of 14 residues. In DNA, the CDR3 is TGTGCCAGCAGCTTTGCTAGCCTTTTAAATGAGCAGTACTTC. Protein sequence: CASSFASLLNEQYF.

This rearrangement joins TRBV12-3 or TRBV12-4 to TRBJ1-2; a possible D gene is TRBD1 (6 bases). The CDR3 has 24 residues. Between the trimmed V and J ends, which lost 3 bases and 2 bases, there was a span of 40 bases. CDR3 nucleotide sequence: TGTGCCAGCAGTTTCAGGGGCCCGAGACTGACAAACTATGGCTACACCTCTCCGAACTATGGCTACACCTTC. This codes for CASSFRGPRLTNYGYTSPNYGYTF.

J is TRBJ2-2 and V is TRBV12-3 or TRBV12-4, with a possible D match to TRBD2 (5 bases). The CDR3 covers 13 residues. V lost 6 bases and J lost 4, with 9 bases in between. The CDR3, as DNA: TGTGCCAGCAGAGCGAGCGGCACCGGGGAGCTGTTTTTT. It specifies CASRASGTGELFF.